The source of this T cell receptor beta chain is a study of cytomegalovirus exposure and HLA in healthy donors. This PCR relied on a set of 60 Vbeta primers and 13 Jbeta primers. Libraries were prepared by immunoSEQ multiplex PCR; TCRdb keeps only in-frame clonotypes and omits some of them. The table has roughly 150,000 clones, 82% seen once. Study-wide findings and caveats: A list of 164 TCR beta chains associated with cytomegalovirus was given.

This clone was counted between two and nine times. What it binds is not known. Whereas donors were nominally healthy upon sampling, unrecorded immune exposures were probable. The CDR3 has 13 amino acids. Germline V gene data show CDR1 as SGHDT and CDR2 as YYEEEE. Trimming cost V 0 bases and J 9 bases, with 10 bases left between them. The chain links TRBV5-6 to TRBJ2-1; tentatively, D is TRBD1 (5 bases). Sequencing input: PBMCs. The sequence derives from a woman aged 50 to 65 in good health and CMV-seropositive. Written as DNA, the CDR3 is TGTGCCAGCAGCTTGGGGGTAAGGGGTGAGCAGTTCTTC. This gives the protein CASSLGVRGEQFF.